Listed below are T cell receptor beta chains from one sample, sequenced in a study of blood T cell repertoires in COVID-19. TCRdb's table, derived via immunoSEQ multiplex PCR, lists solely in-frame clones and lacks some. The sample has around 110,000 clones, approximately 84% seen once. The material sequenced was peripheral blood. These receptors all come from a man in his 70s with active or convalescent COVID-19. Each CDR3 is given with its conserved first and last residue. D genes are given only for firm matches. Clone size appears in some rows only: once, few, many, or a class for an expanded clone.

V,J,size,D,DNA,CDR3
TRBV7-3,TRBJ2-2,NA,NA,TGTGCCAGCAGTACGGACAGAAAGAACACCGGGGAGCTGTTTTTT,CASSTDRKNTGELFF
TRBV7-9,TRBJ2-5,NA,NA,TGTGCCAGCAGCATCAAGTACGACAGGTTCAGCCAAGAGACCCAGTACTTC,CASSIKYDRFSQETQYF
TRBV7-2,TRBJ2-3,NA,NA,TGTGCCAGCAGCTTAGCGCCGGGTAGCAGAAGCACAGATACGCAGTATTTT,CASSLAPGSRSTDTQYF
TRBV10-3,TRBJ2-3,NA,TRBD2,TGTGCCATCACTAGCGGGGGTGCTAGCACAGATACGCAGTATTTT,CAITSGGASTDTQYF
TRBV6-5,TRBJ1-1,NA,TRBD1,TGTGCCAGCAGCCGGGACAGGGGGTTTCCTGAAGCTTTCTTT,CASSRDRGFPEAFF
TRBV30,TRBJ1-6,NA,NA,TGTGCCTGGAGTGGAGGCAGAGGGTACGATTCACCCCTCCACTTT,CAWSGGRGYDSPLHF
TRBV29-1,TRBJ2-1,once,NA,TGCAGCGTGGTACGGGGGTTATTGGACCTCAGCAATGAGCAGTTCTTC,CSVVRGLLDLSNEQFF
TRBV7-9,TRBJ2-6,NA,NA,TGTGCCAGCAGCCCCCGCGCCGGGGCCAACGTCCTGACTTTC,CASSPRAGANVLTF
TRBV14,TRBJ1-1,NA,NA,TGTGCCAGCAGCCAAACCGTGCCGTGGGGGGACACTGAAGCTTTCTTT,CASSQTVPWGDTEAFF
TRBV4-2,TRBJ2-7,once,NA,TGTGCCAGCAGCCAAGGCCGGGGGGAGCAGTACTTC,CASSQGRGEQYF
TRBV11-2,TRBJ1-1,NA,TRBD1,TGTGCCAGCACGGACCAACCAGCCGGGACAGGGAACACTGAAGCTTTCTTT,CASTDQPAGTGNTEAFF
TRBV19,TRBJ1-2,NA,NA,TGTGCCAGGACCAGGGTAGGTAACTATGGCTACACCTTC,CARTRVGNYGYTF
TRBV5-1,TRBJ2-1,few,NA,TGCGCCAGCAGAAACGACTACACGAACAATGAGCAGTTCTTC,CASRNDYTNNEQFF
TRBV19,TRBJ2-7,NA,NA,TGTGCCAGTAGTATCACAGGGAACAACGAGCAGTACTTC,CASSITGNNEQYF
TRBV7-6,TRBJ2-5,NA,NA,TGTGCCGCAGGGATCCAAGAGACCCAGTACTTC,CAAGIQETQYF
TRBV7-9,TRBJ1-1,NA,NA,TGTGCCAGCAGCTTAGTCGGGGGGCCTGAAGCTTTCTTT,CASSLVGGPEAFF
TRBV4-3,TRBJ2-5,NA,NA,TGCGCCAGCAGCCAAGACTTTGAGGGTAGAGAGACCCAGTACTTC,CASSQDFEGRETQYF
TRBV2,TRBJ2-3,NA,NA,TGTGCCAGCAGCGATAACAGAGGCACAGATACGCAGTATTTT,CASSDNRGTDTQYF
TRBV2,TRBJ2-2,NA,TRBD2,TGTGCCAGCAGTGATTCTAGCGGGAGGGCGCACGGGGAGCTGTTTTTT,CASSDSSGRAHGELFF
TRBV7-8,TRBJ2-1,NA,NA,TGTGCCAGTAGGCGGGATAGCTCCTACAATGAGCAGTTCTTC,CASRRDSSYNEQFF
TRBV30,TRBJ1-1,NA,NA,TGTGCCTGGAGGGCAGACAGTCGGAGCACTGAAGCTTTCTTT,CAWRADSRSTEAFF
TRBV4-2,TRBJ2-1,few,NA,TGTGCCAGCAGCCGGGAGTCCTACAATGAGCAGTTCTTC,CASSRESYNEQFF
TRBV2,TRBJ2-7,NA,NA,TGTGCCAGTAAACAGGGCCCCGAGCAGTACTTC,CASKQGPEQYF
TRBV4-3,TRBJ2-2,NA,TRBD1,TGCGCCAGCAGCCCGTTGGGTCCGACAGGGTGGTCCGGGGAGCTGTTTTTT,CASSPLGPTGWSGELFF
TRBV27,TRBJ1-5,NA,NA,TGTGCCAGCAGTGTCACAGGGTGGGGCAATCAGCCCCAGCATTTT,CASSVTGWGNQPQHF
TRBV28,TRBJ2-7,NA,TRBD2,TGTGCCAGCAGTCGAGGGACTAGCGGGATTACGTACGAGCAGTACTTC,CASSRGTSGITYEQYF
TRBV11-2,TRBJ1-1,NA,NA,TGTGCCAGCAGCTTCTCGGGGGTTTTGATGAACACTGAAGCTTTCTTT,CASSFSGVLMNTEAFF
TRBV3-1/TRBV3-2,TRBJ1-1,NA,NA,TGTGCCAGCAGCCCGGACAGTAACACTGAAGCTTTCTTT,CASSPDSNTEAFF
TRBV6-2/TRBV6-3,TRBJ1-4,few,NA,TGTGCCAGCAGTCGCGGAAATGAAAAACTGTTTTTT,CASSRGNEKLFF
TRBV6-2/TRBV6-3,TRBJ2-7,NA,NA,TGTGCCAGCAGTTGGACTATCTACGAGCAGTACTTC,CASSWTIYEQYF
TRBV11-1,TRBJ2-5,NA,TRBD2,TGTGCCAGCAGTTTTAGCGGGAGAGTTCGAGAGACCCAGTACTTC,CASSFSGRVRETQYF
TRBV10-3,TRBJ2-1,NA,NA,TGTGCCATCAGTGTTGGAGGGGACTACAATGAGCAGTTCTTC,CAISVGGDYNEQFF
TRBV28,TRBJ2-7,once,NA,TGTGCCAGCTCTTGGGGGGTCTACGAGCAGTACTTC,CASSWGVYEQYF
TRBV21-1,TRBJ2-1,NA,NA,TGTGCCAGCAGCAAACCAGCGGGAGGGCCGATACTGAGCTCCTACAATGAGCAGTTCTTC,CASSKPAGGPILSSYNEQFF
TRBV10-1,TRBJ1-1,once,NA,TGCGCCAGCATCCCCGGGGGGGAGTTGGCGAACACTGAAGCTTTCTTT,CASIPGGELANTEAFF
TRBV10-3,TRBJ1-5,NA,TRBD1,TGTGCCGTCGCGGACAGGGGAAATCAGCCCCAGCATTTT,CAVADRGNQPQHF
TRBV5-1,TRBJ1-6,NA,TRBD1,TGCGCCAGCAGCCCGGGACAGGTGAATTCACCCCTCCACTTT,CASSPGQVNSPLHF
TRBV24-1,TRBJ2-6,NA,NA,TGTGCCACCAGTGATCCGATTGTGGGGACTTTAACTTTC,CATSDPIVGTLTF
TRBV7-2,TRBJ1-2,NA,TRBD1,TGTGCCAGCAGCTTAGAGACAGGGATCCCCTATGGCTACACCTTC,CASSLETGIPYGYTF
TRBV3-1/TRBV3-2,TRBJ1-4,NA,NA,TGTGCCAGCAGCCCGAATAATCAGGGTATAGTGACGCTGTTTTTT,CASSPNNQGIVTLFF
TRBV7-2,TRBJ1-5,NA,NA,TGTGCCAGCAGCTTAGCCTCGGGGGGGGGCGATCAGCCCCAGCATTTT,CASSLASGGGDQPQHF
TRBV6-2/TRBV6-3,TRBJ1-5,NA,TRBD1,TGTGCCAGCAGTCCCTACAGGGGGAATCAGCCCCAGCATTTT,CASSPYRGNQPQHF
TRBV24-1,TRBJ2-3,NA,TRBD1,TGTGCCACCAGTGAACCGGGACAGGGGAAAAATACGCAGTATTTT,CATSEPGQGKNTQYF
TRBV4-1,TRBJ1-1,NA,NA,TGCGCCAGCAGCCAAGGAGCGTTGGGCACTGAAGCTTTCTTT,CASSQGALGTEAFF
TRBV6-1,TRBJ2-2,NA,TRBD2,TGTGCCAGCAGTGGGGTAGCGGGGAGAACATTACCGAACACCGGGGAGCTGTTTTTT,CASSGVAGRTLPNTGELFF
TRBV12-5,TRBJ2-2,NA,TRBD2,TGTGCTAGTGGTCTCGCCCCGACCGTAGCGGGGGCAGTGGACACCGGGGAGCTGTTTTTT,CASGLAPTVAGAVDTGELFF
TRBV27,TRBJ1-4,NA,NA,TGTGCCAGCAGTGTATATTGGGGGGGGCTGGCTAATGAAAAACTGTTTTTT,CASSVYWGGLANEKLFF
TRBV11-3,TRBJ1-1,NA,TRBD1,TGTGCCAGCAGCTTGGAGTCAGGGGGCCCTGCTGAAGCTTTCTTT,CASSLESGGPAEAFF
TRBV5-1,TRBJ2-1,few,NA,TGCGCCAGCAGCTTAGGGGGAGGGTCATACAATGAGCAGTTCTTC,CASSLGGGSYNEQFF
TRBV2,TRBJ2-3,few,NA,TGTGCCAGCATGACGGAGCGGACCACAGATACGCAGTATTTT,CASMTERTTDTQYF
TRBV28,TRBJ1-5,once,NA,TGTGCCAACAACAGGGCTTGGGGTCAGCCCCAGCATTTT,CANNRAWGQPQHF
TRBV28,TRBJ2-1,NA,NA,TGTGCCAGCAGTTTTGCCCGGGAAGACGAGCAGTTCTTC,CASSFAREDEQFF
TRBV5-1,TRBJ2-3,many,TRBD1,TGCGCCAGCAGCCCAGACAGGGGGGGTACGCAGTATTTT,CASSPDRGGTQYF
TRBV25-1,TRBJ1-5,once,NA,TGTGCCAGCAGTGACACCCGCGGCAATCAGCCCCAGCATTTT,CASSDTRGNQPQHF
TRBV4-2,TRBJ1-2,NA,NA,TGTGCCAGCAGCCAATCCGGGACACCTCTTGGGAGCTACACCTTC,CASSQSGTPLGSYTF
TRBV5-4,TRBJ1-2,once,NA,TGTGCCAGCAGCCAGACGGGGACTAACTATGGCTACACCTTC,CASSQTGTNYGYTF
TRBV25-1,TRBJ1-3,once,NA,TGTGCCAGCAGCAGGGCTTCCTCTGGAAACACCATATATTTT,CASSRASSGNTIYF
TRBV11-2,TRBJ2-2,NA,NA,TGTGCCAGCAGCCCCCAGGTTACCGGGGAGCTGTTTTTT,CASSPQVTGELFF
TRBV11-3,TRBJ2-1,NA,NA,TGTGCCAGCAGCCCCGGGGAGCGAAATGAGCAGTTCTTC,CASSPGERNEQFF